A selection of T cell receptor beta chains follows, all from one sample in a study of beta chain features in type 1 diabetes. Assay used: immunoSEQ multiplex PCR; TCRdb lists only in-frame clones, some missing. The top ten clones hold 1% of a sample with about 290,000 clones, approximately 8.1% of them seen once. The sequencing input was central memory CD4+ T cells from blood. The receptor source for this set is a woman aged 18 to 35 in good health. Each CDR3 is given with its conserved first and last residue. The listing skips clone size in some rows; elsewhere it reads once, few, many or a size class.

clone size	V gene	J gene	CDR3 protein
.	TRBV6-1	TRBJ2-1	CASSRDKRSYNEQFF
few	TRBV27	TRBJ1-1	CASSLRGSTEAFF
.	TRBV25-1	TRBJ1-2	CASSRLGGYTF
few	TRBV7-2	TRBJ2-1	CASSRGQGSSYNEQFF
few	TRBV7-2	TRBJ1-2	CASSTGTGYGYTF
few	TRBV5-6	TRBJ2-5	CASSHKIGETQYF
few	TRBV2	TRBJ1-5	CASTPRGGIQPQHF
.	TRBV7-2	TRBJ2-5	CASSSAGPGETQYF
few	TRBV27	TRBJ2-6	CASSRQPSSGANVLTF
.	TRBV11-3	TRBJ2-3	CASSLFADTQYF
many	TRBV6-6	TRBJ1-1	CASSRTMTPEAFF
few	TRBV6-5	TRBJ2-3	CASSYQTSGTDTQYF
.	TRBV5-1	TRBJ1-1	CASSARPTGNTEAFF
.	TRBV11-3	TRBJ2-5	CASSFRLTSGKETQYF
many	TRBV11-2	TRBJ2-1	CASSLGGGNEQFF
few	TRBV2	TRBJ2-7	CASKKGQGFVYEQYF
.	TRBV2	TRBJ2-1	CASSDRLAGVNEQFF
.	TRBV12-5	TRBJ2-3	CASGLGLAGAGDTQYF
.	TRBV5-6	TRBJ2-4	CASSIGQQAIAKNIQYF
.	TRBV7-3	TRBJ2-5	CASSQGSQTGAGTQYF
many	TRBV2	TRBJ1-6	CAITGGRGGSYNSPLHF
many	TRBV14	TRBJ1-6	CASSQARNSPLHF
few	TRBV28	TRBJ2-5	CATMIPAGQGGETQYF
few	TRBV5-4	TRBJ2-5	CASSFENRGLETQYF
many	TRBV9	TRBJ2-1	CASSVGGGTSYNEQFF
.	TRBV7-6	TRBJ2-5	CASSRNPRGPVQETQYF
.	TRBV18	TRBJ2-1	CASSPGQGMRNEQFF
.	TRBV2	TRBJ1-4	CASSVGTGGGKNEKLFF
few	TRBV11-2	TRBJ2-1	CASSLARTSGSSYNEQFF
.	TRBV7-9	TRBJ2-5	CASSFGLGGETQYF
few	TRBV5-1	TRBJ2-1	CASSLGSLAAIGEQFF
few	TRBV14	TRBJ1-1	CASCLSRNTEAFF
.	TRBV6-6	TRBJ2-5	CASSSTSQGSETQYF
few	TRBV5-4	TRBJ1-6	CASSLETSPLHF
few	TRBV7-9	TRBJ2-1	CASSPGLAGELEQFF
.	TRBV4-2	TRBJ1-1	CASSGRDTEAFF
few	TRBV7-2	TRBJ2-5	CASSLVGGLGQETQYF
few	TRBV7-2	.	CASSWKQGESYEQYF
.	TRBV14	TRBJ2-2	CASSGTGGPLNTGELFF
few	TRBV18	TRBJ2-4	CASSPRAGDRRNIQYF
few	TRBV6-5	TRBJ2-5	CASSYSWTSWGETQYF
few	TRBV28	TRBJ1-1	CASRGRWNTEAFF
.	TRBV4-1	TRBJ2-7	CASSHEMAYTTYEQYF
few	TRBV2	TRBJ1-1	CASGREVDTEAFF
.	TRBV7-3	TRBJ2-2	CASSRAGGELFF
few	TRBV7-9	TRBJ1-2	CASSIKHYGYTF
few	TRBV28	TRBJ2-2	CASTPIGNTGELFF
few	TRBV7-2	TRBJ2-3	CASSLDSRGTDTQYF
.	TRBV21-1	TRBJ2-4	CASSKAASGWKAKNIQYF
.	TRBV6-6	TRBJ2-1	CASMDRGYNEQFF